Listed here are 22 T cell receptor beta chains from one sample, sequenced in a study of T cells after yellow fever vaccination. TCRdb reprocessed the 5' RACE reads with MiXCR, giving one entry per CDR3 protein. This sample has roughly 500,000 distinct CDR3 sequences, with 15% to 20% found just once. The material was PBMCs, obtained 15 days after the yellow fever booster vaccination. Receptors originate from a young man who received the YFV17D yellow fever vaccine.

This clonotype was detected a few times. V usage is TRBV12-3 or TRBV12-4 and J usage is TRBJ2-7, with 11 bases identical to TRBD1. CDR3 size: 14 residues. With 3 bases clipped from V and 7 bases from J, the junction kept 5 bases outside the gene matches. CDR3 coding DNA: TGTGCCAGCAGTTTCAGTAGGGACAGGGGGGAGCAGTACTTC. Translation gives CASSFSRDRGEQYF.

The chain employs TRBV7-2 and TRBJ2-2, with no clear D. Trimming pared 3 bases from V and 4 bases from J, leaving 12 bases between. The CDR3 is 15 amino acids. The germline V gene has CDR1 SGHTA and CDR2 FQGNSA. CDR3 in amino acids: CASSFRAPATGELFF. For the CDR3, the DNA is TGTGCCAGCAGCTTCCGGGCCCCGGCCACCGGGGAGCTGTTTTTT.

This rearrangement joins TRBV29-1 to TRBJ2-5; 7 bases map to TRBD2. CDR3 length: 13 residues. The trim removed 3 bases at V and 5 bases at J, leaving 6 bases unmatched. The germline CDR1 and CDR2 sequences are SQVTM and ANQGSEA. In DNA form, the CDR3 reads TGCAGCGTTGATTCGTCCGGGGGGGAGACCCAGTACTTC. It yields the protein CSVDSSGGETQYF.

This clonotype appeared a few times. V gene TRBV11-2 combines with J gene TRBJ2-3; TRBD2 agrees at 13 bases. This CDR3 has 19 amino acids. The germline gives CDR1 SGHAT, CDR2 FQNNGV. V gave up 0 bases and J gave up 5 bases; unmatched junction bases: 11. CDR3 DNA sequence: TGTGCCAGCAGCTTAGAGATTACTAGCGGGAGGGCTTCCCTAGATACGCAGTATTTT. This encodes CASSLEITSGRASLDTQYF.

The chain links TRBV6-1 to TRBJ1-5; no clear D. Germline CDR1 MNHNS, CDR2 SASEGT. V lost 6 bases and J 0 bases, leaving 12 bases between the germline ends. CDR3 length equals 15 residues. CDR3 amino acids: CASSPDGYSNQPQHF. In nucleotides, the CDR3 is TGTGCCAGCAGCCCTGACGGCTATAGCAATCAGCCCCAGCATTTT.

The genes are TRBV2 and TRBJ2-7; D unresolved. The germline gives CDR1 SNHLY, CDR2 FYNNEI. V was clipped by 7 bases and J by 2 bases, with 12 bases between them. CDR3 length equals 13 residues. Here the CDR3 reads CASNFDEPYEQYF. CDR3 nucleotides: TGTGCCAGCAATTTCGACGAACCCTACGAGCAGTACTTC.

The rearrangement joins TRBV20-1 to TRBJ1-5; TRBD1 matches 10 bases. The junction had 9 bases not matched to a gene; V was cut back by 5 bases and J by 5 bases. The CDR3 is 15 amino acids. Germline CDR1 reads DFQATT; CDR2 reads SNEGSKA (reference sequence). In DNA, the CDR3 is TGCAGTGCTTCACCGGGACAGGGGCAGTATCAGCCCCAGCATTTT. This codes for CSASPGQGQYQPQHF.

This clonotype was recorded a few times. CDR3 sequence reads: CSAKDNTEAFF. CDR3 nucleotide sequence: TGCAGTGCTAAGGATAACACTGAAGCTTTCTTT. The chain has TRBV20-1 and TRBJ1-1; D not certain. Per the germline V gene, CDR1 is DFQATT and CDR2 is SNEGSKA (reference sequence). V lost 4 bases to trimming and J lost 2 bases, with 5 bases between them. CDR3 length: 11 residues.

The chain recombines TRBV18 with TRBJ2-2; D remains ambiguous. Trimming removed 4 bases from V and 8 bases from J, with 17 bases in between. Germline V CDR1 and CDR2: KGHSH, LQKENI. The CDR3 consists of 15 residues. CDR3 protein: CASSQGYVEKGELFF. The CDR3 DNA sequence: TGTGCCAGCTCACAGGGCTATGTCGAGAAGGGGGAGCTGTTTTTT.

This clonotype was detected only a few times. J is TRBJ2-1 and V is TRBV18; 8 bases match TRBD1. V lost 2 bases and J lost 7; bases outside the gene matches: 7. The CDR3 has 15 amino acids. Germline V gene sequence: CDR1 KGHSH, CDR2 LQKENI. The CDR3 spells CASSPRQGFGNEQFF. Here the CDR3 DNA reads TGTGCCAGCTCACCAAGACAGGGGTTTGGGAATGAGCAGTTCTTC. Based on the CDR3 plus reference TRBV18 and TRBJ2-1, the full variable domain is NAGVMQNPRHLVRRRGQEARLRCSPMKGHSHVYWYRQLPEEGLKFMVYLQKENIIDESGMPKERFSAEFPKEGPSILRIQQVVRGDSAAYFCASSPRQGFGNEQFFGPGTRLTVL.

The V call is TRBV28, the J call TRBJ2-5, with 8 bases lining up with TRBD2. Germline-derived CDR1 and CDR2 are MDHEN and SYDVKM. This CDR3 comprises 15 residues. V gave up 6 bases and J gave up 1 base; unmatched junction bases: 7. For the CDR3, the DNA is TGTGCCAGCAGCAGGCCTAGCGGGTCCCAAGAGACCCAGTACTTC. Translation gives CASSRPSGSQETQYF.

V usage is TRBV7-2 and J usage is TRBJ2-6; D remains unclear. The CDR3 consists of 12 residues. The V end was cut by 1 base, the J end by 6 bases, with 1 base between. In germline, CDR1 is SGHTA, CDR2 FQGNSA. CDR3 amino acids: CASSLVANVLTF. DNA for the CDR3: TGTGCCAGCAGCTTAGTGGCCAACGTCCTGACTTTC.

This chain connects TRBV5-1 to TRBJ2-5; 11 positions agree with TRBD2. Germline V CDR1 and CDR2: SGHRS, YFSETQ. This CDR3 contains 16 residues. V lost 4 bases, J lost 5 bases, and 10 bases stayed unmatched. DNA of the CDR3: TGCGCCAGCAGCCCTGGTGGGACTAGCGGTGGGGAGACCCAGTACTTC. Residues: CASSPGGTSGGETQYF.

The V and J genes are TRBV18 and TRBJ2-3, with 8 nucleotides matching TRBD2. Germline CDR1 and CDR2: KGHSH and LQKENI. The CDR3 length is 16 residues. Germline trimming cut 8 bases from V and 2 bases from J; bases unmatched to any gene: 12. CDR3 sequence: CASLSGGTELTDTQYF. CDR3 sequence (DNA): TGTGCCAGCCTTTCGGGAGGGACGGAGCTCACAGATACGCAGTATTTT.

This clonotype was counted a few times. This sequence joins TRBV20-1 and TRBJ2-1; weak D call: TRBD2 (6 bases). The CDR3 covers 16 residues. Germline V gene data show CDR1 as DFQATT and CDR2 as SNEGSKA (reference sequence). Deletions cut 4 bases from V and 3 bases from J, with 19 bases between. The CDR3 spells CSATPGAQAIYNEQFF. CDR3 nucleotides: TGCAGTGCTACCCCGGGAGCGCAGGCTATCTACAATGAGCAGTTCTTC.

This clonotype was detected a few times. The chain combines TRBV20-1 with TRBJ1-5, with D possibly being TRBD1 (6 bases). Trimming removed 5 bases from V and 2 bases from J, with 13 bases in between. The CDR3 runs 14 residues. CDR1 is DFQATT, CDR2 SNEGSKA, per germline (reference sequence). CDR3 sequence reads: CSAGGGFGNQPQHF. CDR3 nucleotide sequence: TGCAGTGCTGGAGGGGGGTTCGGCAATCAGCCCCAGCATTTT.

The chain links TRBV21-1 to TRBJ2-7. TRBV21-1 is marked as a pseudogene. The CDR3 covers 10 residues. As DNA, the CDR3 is TGTGCCAGCGGGAAATACGAGCAGTACTTC. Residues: CASGKYEQYF.

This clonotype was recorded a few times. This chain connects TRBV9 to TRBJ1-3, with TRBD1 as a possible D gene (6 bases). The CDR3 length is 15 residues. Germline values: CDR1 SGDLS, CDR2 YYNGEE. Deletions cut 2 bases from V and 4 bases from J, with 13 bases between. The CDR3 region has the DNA TGTGCCAGCAGCGTGATGGGGGCCCAAGGAAACACCATATATTTT. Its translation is CASSVMGAQGNTIYF. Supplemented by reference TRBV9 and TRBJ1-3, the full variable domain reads DSGVTQTPKHLITATGQRVTLRCSPRSGDLSVYWYQQSLDQGLQFLIQYYNGEERAKGNILERFSAQQFPDLHSELNLSSLELGDSALYFCASSVMGAQGNTIYFGEGSWLTVV.

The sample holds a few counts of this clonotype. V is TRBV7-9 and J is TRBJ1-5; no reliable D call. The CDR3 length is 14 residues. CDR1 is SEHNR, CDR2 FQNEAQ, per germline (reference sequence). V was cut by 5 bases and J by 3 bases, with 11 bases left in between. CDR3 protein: CASSHEGFNQPQHF. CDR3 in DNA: TGTGCCAGCAGCCACGAGGGATTCAATCAGCCCCAGCATTTT.

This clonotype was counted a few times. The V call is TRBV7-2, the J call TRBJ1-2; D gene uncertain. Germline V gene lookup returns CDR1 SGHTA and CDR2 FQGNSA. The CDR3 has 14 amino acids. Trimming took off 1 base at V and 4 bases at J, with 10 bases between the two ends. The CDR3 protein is CASSLDRSSYGYTF. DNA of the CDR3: TGTGCCAGCAGCTTAGATAGGAGTTCCTATGGCTACACCTTC.

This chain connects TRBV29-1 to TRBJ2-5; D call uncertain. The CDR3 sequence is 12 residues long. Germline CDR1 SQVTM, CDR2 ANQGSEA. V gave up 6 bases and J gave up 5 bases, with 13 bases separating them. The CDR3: CSVKGISETQYF. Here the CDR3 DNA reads TGCAGCGTGAAAGGGATATCCGAGACCCAGTACTTC. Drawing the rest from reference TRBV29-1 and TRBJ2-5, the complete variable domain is SAVISQKPSRDICQRGTSLTIQCQVDSQVTMMFWYRQQPGQSLTLIATANQGSEATYESGFVIDKFPISRPNLTFSTLTVSNMSPEDSSIYLCSVKGISETQYFGPGTRLLVL.

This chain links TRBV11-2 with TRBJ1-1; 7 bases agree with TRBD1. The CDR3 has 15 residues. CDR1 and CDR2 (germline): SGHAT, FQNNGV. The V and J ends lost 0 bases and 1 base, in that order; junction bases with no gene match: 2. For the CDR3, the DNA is TGTGCCAGCAGCTTAGAGTACAGGGGGAACACTGAAGCTTTCTTT. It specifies CASSLEYRGNTEAFF.